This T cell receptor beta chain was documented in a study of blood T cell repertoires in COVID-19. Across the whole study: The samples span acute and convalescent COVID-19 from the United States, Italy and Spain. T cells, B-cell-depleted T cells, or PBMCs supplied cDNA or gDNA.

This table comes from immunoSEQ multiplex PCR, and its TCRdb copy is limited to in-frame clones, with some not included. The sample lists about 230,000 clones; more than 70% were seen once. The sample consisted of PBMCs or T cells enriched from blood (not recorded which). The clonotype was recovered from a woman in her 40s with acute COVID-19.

The CDR3 sequence is CASSLQGKGYTF. Written as DNA, the CDR3 is TGTGCCAGCAGCTTACAGGGAAAGGGCTACACCTTC. The rearrangement uses TRBV11-3 and TRBJ1-2, with a weak D call TRBD1 (5 bases). Trimming pared 2 bases from V and 8 bases from J, leaving 9 bases between. The CDR3 is 12 amino acids. Germline loops: CDR1 SGHNT, CDR2 YENEEA.